The 16 T cell receptor beta chains below were found in one sample sequenced in a study of blood T cell repertoires in COVID-19. Sequencing was performed with immunoSEQ multiplex PCR; in TCRdb, only in-frame clones are kept and a portion is missing. The table shows 100,000 to 120,000 clones, with about 76% occurring only once. The sample consisted of peripheral blood. The origin of the receptors is a woman in her 70s with acute or convalescent COVID-19.

The chain is built from TRBV18 and TRBJ1-5; no clear D gene. V was trimmed by 2 bases and J by 5 bases, leaving 7 bases between them. This CDR3 has 13 residues. Germline-derived CDR1 and CDR2 are KGHSH and LQKENI. The CDR3 is CASSPMPDQPQHF. CDR3 bases: TGTGCCAGCTCACCAATGCCGGATCAGCCCCAGCATTTT.

The chain has TRBV19 and TRBJ2-2; 16 bases agree with TRBD2. Germline CDR1 and CDR2: LNHDA and SQIVND (reference sequence). The CDR3 has 15 amino acids. Trimming removed 6 bases from V and 7 bases from J; junction bases left unmatched: 2. In nucleotides, the CDR3 is TGTGCCAGTAGGGGACTAGCGGGGGGGGGCGGGGAGCTGTTTTTT. Protein sequence: CASRGLAGGGGELFF.

This clone was counted many times. The J gene is TRBJ2-3, the V gene TRBV9; 8 nucleotides agree with TRBD2. This CDR3 comprises 15 residues. Germline loops: CDR1 SGDLS, CDR2 YYNGEE. V lost 0 bases, J lost 7 bases, and 7 bases stayed unmatched. CDR3 loop: CASSVDGGGRNTQYF. CDR3 in DNA: TGTGCCAGCAGCGTAGACGGCGGGGGGAGGAATACGCAGTATTTT.

The V and J genes are TRBV7-9 and TRBJ2-2; a possible D gene is TRBD1 (6 bases). This CDR3 comprises 16 residues. The germline V gene encodes CDR1 SEHNR and CDR2 FQNEAQ (reference sequence). V shed 2 bases and J shed 2 bases, with 12 bases lying between them. CDR3 residues: CASSLLTQGNTGELFF. DNA of the CDR3: TGTGCCAGCAGCTTATTAACACAGGGCAACACCGGGGAGCTGTTTTTT.

The chain employs TRBV28 and TRBJ1-1; D unresolved. The CDR3 consists of 13 residues. Trimming took off 3 bases at V and 2 bases at J, with 7 bases between the two ends. Germline CDR1 reads MDHEN; CDR2 reads SYDVKM. The chain's CDR3 is CASSFQFNTEAFF. The DNA of the CDR3 is TGTGCCAGCAGTTTCCAGTTCAACACTGAAGCTTTCTTT.

In this sample, this clone turned up once. The genes are TRBV7-9 and TRBJ2-5; a possible D gene is TRBD2 (6 bases). V shed 6 bases and J shed 1 base, with 9 bases lying between them. The CDR3 loop spans 13 amino acids. CDR1 is SEHNR and CDR2 is FQNEAQ in the germline V gene (reference sequence). The CDR3 sequence: CASSFSGQETQYF. CDR3 DNA: TGTGCCAGCAGTTTTAGCGGCCAAGAGACCCAGTACTTC.

The chain carries TRBV5-1 and TRBJ2-5; D not certain. Looked up from germline, CDR1 is SGHRS and CDR2 is YFSETQ. The CDR3 is 13 amino acids. Trimming took 4 bases from V and 1 from J, leaving 8 bases between them. The CDR3 spells CASSLEVQETQYF. The CDR3 DNA sequence: TGCGCCAGCAGCCTCGAGGTCCAAGAGACCCAGTACTTC. The entire variable domain, with the rest obtained from reference TRBV5-1 and TRBJ2-5, is as follows: KAGVTQTPRYLIKTRGQQVTLSCSPISGHRSVSWYQQTPGQGLQFLFEYFSETQRNKGNFPGRFSGRQFSNSRSEMNVSTLELGDSALYLCASSLEVQETQYFGPGTRLLVL.

This clone was detected only once. The genes are TRBV18 and TRBJ2-5; 14 nucleotides align to TRBD2. V lost 4 bases to trimming and J lost 2 bases; unmatched junction nucleotides: 3. The V gene's germline CDR1 is KGHSH and CDR2 LQKENI. The CDR3 sequence is 16 residues long. CDR3 in amino acids: CASSRGLAGGQETQYF. The DNA of the CDR3 is TGTGCCAGCTCACGAGGACTAGCGGGGGGACAAGAGACCCAGTACTTC.

The chain employs TRBV29-1 and TRBJ2-2, with TRBD1 identical over 7 bases. CDR1 is SQVTM and CDR2 is ANQGSEA in the germline V gene. The CDR3 is 14 amino acids. The junction had 8 bases not matched to a gene; V was cut back by 7 bases and J by 3 bases. The CDR3 region is CSGQGQGDTGELFF. CDR3 nucleotide sequence: TGCAGCGGTCAGGGTCAGGGGGACACCGGGGAGCTGTTTTTT.

The rearrangement links TRBV7-9 to TRBJ2-3; D gene uncertain. Germline V gene sequence: CDR1 SEHNR, CDR2 FQNEAQ (reference sequence). V was shortened by 5 bases and J by 0 bases, with 21 bases between the two germline ends. The length of the CDR3 is 18 residues. CDR3: CASSPPARHQISTDTQYF. CDR3 DNA: TGTGCCAGCAGCCCCCCTGCGCGACACCAGATTAGCACAGATACGCAGTATTTT.

This chain links TRBV11-1 with TRBJ2-2; 7 nucleotides agree with TRBD2. This CDR3 has 14 residues. Germline CDR1 and CDR2: SGHAT and FQDESV (reference sequence). Trimming cost V 6 bases and J 6 bases; bases outside gene matches: 7. The CDR3 loop reads CASRKSGAAGELFF. The CDR3, as DNA: TGTGCCAGCAGGAAAAGCGGGGCTGCCGGGGAGCTGTTTTTT.

J is TRBJ1-2 and V is TRBV18, with D possibly being TRBD1 (5 bases). This CDR3 has 16 amino acids. CDR1 is KGHSH and CDR2 is LQKENI in the germline V gene. V lost 1 base and J lost 7, with 19 bases in between. The CDR3 region is CASSPLRRQGVSGYTF. The CDR3, as DNA: TGTGCCAGCTCACCACTTCGACGGCAGGGTGTAAGTGGCTACACCTTC.

The J gene is TRBJ1-4, the V gene TRBV19; no definite D call. Germline CDR1 is LNHDA and CDR2 is SQIVND (reference sequence). This CDR3 has 15 amino acids. With 5 bases removed from V and 8 bases from J, the gap between germline ends came to 18 bases. The chain's CDR3 is CASSPSFIREEKLFF. For the CDR3, the DNA is TGTGCCAGTAGTCCCTCCTTTATTAGAGAGGAAAAACTGTTTTTT.

A single count supports this clone. The chain has TRBV2 and TRBJ2-2; a possible D gene is TRBD2 (6 bases). The ends were cut back, 7 bases at V and 2 bases at J, with 14 bases in the middle. The CDR3 has 15 residues. Per the germline V gene, CDR1 is SNHLY and CDR2 is FYNNEI. Here the CDR3 reads CASNLEGLNTGELFF. The CDR3 DNA sequence: TGTGCCAGCAACCTGGAGGGGTTAAACACCGGGGAGCTGTTTTTT.

This chain joins TRBV28 and TRBJ1-4; no clear D. Germline CDR1 is MDHEN and CDR2 is SYDVKM. Trimming took off 7 bases at V and 7 bases at J, with 13 bases between the two ends. The CDR3 totals 13 residues. CDR3 nucleotides: TGTGCCAGCACCCCGGCGAGGCCTGAAAAACTGTTTTTT. Translation gives CASTPARPEKLFF.

The chain couples TRBV19 to TRBJ2-7; 9 nucleotides align to TRBD1. Per germline, CDR1 LNHDA and CDR2 SQIVND (reference sequence). This CDR3 spans 14 amino acids. After removal of 6 bases from V and 3 bases from J, the junction contained 6 bases not matched to a gene. The CDR3 region is CASRRTGDGYEQYF. The CDR3 DNA sequence: TGTGCCAGTAGGAGGACAGGGGATGGCTACGAGCAGTACTTC.